This T cell receptor beta chain emerged from a study of cytomegalovirus exposure and HLA in healthy donors. Study-level findings and limits: Upon later analysis, HLA-associated TCR beta chains proved more clonally expanded than other, equally common chains.

The study ran its PCR with 60 Vbeta and 13 Jbeta primers. This table comes from immunoSEQ multiplex PCR, and its TCRdb copy is limited to in-frame clones, with some not included. The table includes roughly 140,000 clones, 64% detected once. In germline, CDR1 is SGHDT, CDR2 YYEEEE. V lost 4 bases and J 4 bases, leaving 14 bases between the germline ends. The CDR3 length is 14 residues. Concerning this clone: Its cognate antigen is unknown.

The sequenced sample consisted of PBMCs. This chain links TRBV5-6 with TRBJ1-2; D may be TRBD1 (5 bases). The clonotype was recovered from a woman aged 25 to 39 in good health and CMV-seropositive. For the CDR3, the DNA is TGTGCCAGCAGCCCACGGCAGGGCAGCTATGGCTACACCTTC. Encoded protein: CASSPRQGSYGYTF.